This T cell receptor beta chain is from a study of shared clonotypes between healthy human individuals (dated by TCRdb to 2019 to 2021). Turning to the overall study: The cohort included three men and two women between 18 and 49 years of age. For each donor, CD4 naive and CD4 memory were each given three plates, CD8 naive was given two plates, and CD8 memory was given one plate. To increase sequencing depth and limit assay-specific biases, TCR repertoire library preparation and sequencing were carried out by different laboratories using diverse techniques. Per donor, leukapheresis produced somewhere between about 0.9 and 9.5 billion PBMCs. Blood TCR repertoires of roughly five healthy adults were deeply sequenced to estimate repertoire size and the extent of clonotype sharing between individuals. Summary of the overall study and its limitations: Rarefaction of sorted-subset datasets indicated incomplete sequencing despite the large sequencing depth. Approximately 5% of naive CD4, around 3.5% of naive CD8, about 2.1% of memory CD4, and approximately 0.39% of memory CD8 clonotypes were shared across a few donors. Because the study included a small number of donors, the genetic and exposure-history diversity represented was limited. Higher generation probabilities were observed for clonotypes shared by all four sorted-subset donors than for non-shared clonotypes. Larger estimated clonotype richness was generally found for naive subsets than for memory subsets. Based on pairwise subsampling, the degree of clonotype sharing among donors was expected to be affected by sequencing depth. Sampling was restricted to blood, and TCR repertoires in tissue are likely to differ from TCR repertoires in blood.

The donors were healthy, HIV-negative adults with no recently reported acute infections or vaccinations. Every donor was a Caucasian adult residing in Nashville, Tennessee, USA. CD4+ T cells were enriched by magnetic negative selection; naive cells were then positively selected on CD45RA, and the negative fraction formed the memory subset. Blood was obtained by leukapheresis, after which PBMCs were separated by Ficoll-Histopaque density gradient centrifugation and cryopreserved in liquid nitrogen vapor phase. Analytical flow cytometry was used to check the purity and quantity of each magnetically sorted T cell population. Each sorted fraction had its genomic DNA isolated and then quantified by UV absorbance on a Nanodrop 2000c. Note on this clone: Its antigen remains unidentified. It has no much larger one-base neighbor in the sample; base qualities were not kept. The same CDR3 also results from other DNA sequences found in this sample.

There are 13 amino acids in the CDR3, from cysteine to phenylalanine inclusive. Of the read, only the CDR3 DNA is kept; its 39 bases are in frame from base 1. V gives up 2 bases and J gives up 7 bases, and the segment between their germline ends measures 9 bases. CDR1 and CDR2, looked up from the germline V gene, are MDHEN and SYDVKM. TCR CDR3 regions were amplified from genomic DNA by multiplex PCR using the deep immunoSEQ assay. For each cell subset, the extracted genomic DNA was distributed evenly across all wells of several immunoSEQ 96-well plates, and each plate served as one replicate. For sorted subsets, each replicate PCR was loaded with roughly 0.2 ug genomic DNA, equivalent to about 33,000 T cell genomes. Purified libraries were quantified with a Qubit 3.0 fluorometer, sized on a Bioanalyzer 2100, and re-quantified with the KAPA Library Quantification kit. A separate single-read 150-cycle Illumina NextSeq 550 flow cell was used to sequence each immunoSEQ 96-well plate. Regarding the original processing steps: Because the immunoSEQ output held only junctional sequences and lacked quality scores, the filtering could not match the filtering applied to full-length reads. To assign V/J genes and CDR3, sequences were annotated using PyIR, a Python wrapper for IgBLAST v1.9, with IMGT germline references. Reads with weak V/J assignments (E-value above 1e-6), missing CDR3, stop codons, out-of-frame junctions, or ambiguous translated residues were removed. A V3J clonotype was defined by an identical inferred V gene, J gene, and CDR3 amino acid sequence. Percentage overlap between repertoires was calculated by dividing the number of shared unique clonotypes by the size of the smaller repertoire. Three approaches were used to assess repertoire richness: RTK rarefaction, the Chao1 estimator, and Recon v2.1 estimates of unobserved clonotypes. Generation probabilities for all TCRbeta clonotypes obtained by the gDNA method from four donors were computed using OLGA. Here the immuneACCESS table is served through TCRdb, limited to in-frame sequences with V and J called. Missing clones are a known gap in these copies; in checked studies unresolved V genes cover under half, and the rest lacks a known reason. V and J calls and clone size come straight from that table; D and trimming were deduced from the DNA. This sample lists about 1,500,000 clones; roughly 96% were detected once. In total, the top ten clones hold about 1.2% of the sample.

The sample comprised naive CD4+ T cells sorted from blood. This specimen's cell subset or site label, per the study, means: CD45RA+ positively selected. This chain joins TRBV28 to TRBJ2-1; the best D guess is TRBD1, with 7 bases matching. This TCR derives from a man in his thirties or forties in good health. The CDR3 here reads CASSLQGGNEQFF. The bases are TGTGCCAGCAGTTTACAGGGGGGTAATGAGCAGTTCTTC.